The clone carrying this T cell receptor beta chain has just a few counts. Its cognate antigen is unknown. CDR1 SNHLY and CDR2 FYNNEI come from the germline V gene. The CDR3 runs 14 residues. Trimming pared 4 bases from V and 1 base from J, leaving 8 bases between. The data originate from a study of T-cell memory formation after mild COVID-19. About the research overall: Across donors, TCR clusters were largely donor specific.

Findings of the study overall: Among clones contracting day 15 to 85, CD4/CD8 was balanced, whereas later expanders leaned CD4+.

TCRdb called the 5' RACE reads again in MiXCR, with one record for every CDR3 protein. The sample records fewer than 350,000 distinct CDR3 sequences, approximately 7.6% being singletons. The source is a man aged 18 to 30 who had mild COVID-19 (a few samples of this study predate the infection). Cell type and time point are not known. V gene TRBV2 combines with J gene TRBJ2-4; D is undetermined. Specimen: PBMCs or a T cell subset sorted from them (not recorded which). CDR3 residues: CASSGAFAKNIQYF. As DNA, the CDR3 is TGTGCCAGCAGTGGCGCCTTCGCCAAAAACATTCAGTACTTC.